What follows are 29 T cell receptor beta chains derived from one specimen sequenced in a study of blood T cell repertoires in COVID-19. Clones were sequenced by immunoSEQ multiplex PCR, and TCRdb holds only the in-frame ones, with some missing. Found here are around 250,000 clones, approximately 83% of them singletons; the top ten hold 1.5% to 2%. Specimen: PBMCs or T cells enriched from blood (not recorded which). These receptors were taken from a woman between 45 and 60 years old who had recovered from COVID-19.

The rearrangement uses TRBV2 and TRBJ1-2; no clear D gene. The length of the CDR3 is 15 residues. From germline, CDR1 is SNHLY and CDR2 FYNNEI. V lost 2 bases to trimming and J lost 0 bases, with 10 bases between them. The chain's CDR3 is CASSEPQDSNYGYTF. CDR3 DNA: TGTGCCAGCAGTGAACCCCAGGATTCTAACTATGGCTACACCTTC.

The sample holds one count of this clone. The chain is built from TRBV5-1 and TRBJ2-7; D may be TRBD2 (5 bases). V gave up 1 base and J gave up 5 bases, with 16 bases separating them. Germline CDR1 and CDR2: SGHRS and YFSETQ. This CDR3 is built from 15 residues. CDR3 sequence: CASSLYAEAAHEQYF. CDR3 DNA: TGCGCCAGCAGCTTGTATGCAGAAGCGGCTCACGAGCAGTACTTC.

This chain connects TRBV7-8 to TRBJ2-7; D uncertain. Trimming pared 5 bases from V and 1 base from J, leaving 12 bases between. The germline CDR1 and CDR2 sequences are SGHVS and FQNEAQ. There are 14 residues in the CDR3. In DNA form, the CDR3 reads TGTGCCAGCAGCCACCCCCTAAAATCCTACGAGCAGTACTTC. Its translation: CASSHPLKSYEQYF.

This clone was counted a few times. The chain is built from TRBV20-1 and TRBJ2-1; 7 bases are shared with TRBD1. This CDR3 is built from 10 residues. J gave up 13 bases and V 6 bases, and 6 bases lay outside the gene matches. The germline gives CDR1 DFQATT, CDR2 SNEGSKA (reference sequence). CDR3 residues: CSASWDRQFF. CDR3 in DNA: TGCAGTGCCAGTTGGGACAGACAGTTCTTC.

The J gene is TRBJ1-5, the V gene TRBV7-6; D uncertain. The CDR3 loop spans 17 amino acids. Germline CDR1 SGHVS, CDR2 FNYEAQ. The germline V and J ends were trimmed by 0 bases and 1 base, with 13 bases remaining between them. Written as DNA, the CDR3 is TGTGCCAGCAGCTTAGCGTCCAGCGAGGGCAGCAATCAGCCCCAGCATTTT. Amino acid sequence: CASSLASSEGSNQPQHF.

This chain joins TRBV2 and TRBJ2-5; TRBD1 aligns across 7 bases. V trimming: 2 bases; J trimming: 7 bases; junction bases outside the gene matches: 4. The CDR3 consists of 13 residues. CDR1 and CDR2 from the germline V gene are SNHLY and FYNNEI. The CDR3 DNA reads TGTGCCAGCAGTGAAACAGGGGCCAGGACCCAGTACTTC. Encoded protein: CASSETGARTQYF. Using reference TRBV2 and TRBJ2-5 for the parts outside the CDR3, the full variable domain is EPEVTQTPSHQVTQMGQEVILRCVPISNHLYFYWYRQILGQKVEFLVSFYNNEISEKSEIFDDQFSVERPDGSNFTLKIRSTKLEDSAMYFCASSETGARTQYFGPGTRLLVL.

The chain combines TRBV5-1 with TRBJ2-1, with TRBD2 matching 7 bases. V shed 7 bases, J shed 3 bases, and the junction held 7 bases outside the gene matches. The CDR3 runs to 14 residues. CDR1 SGHRS and CDR2 YFSETQ come from the germline V gene. The CDR3 sequence: CASSPSGVYNEQFF. As DNA, the CDR3 is TGCGCCAGCTCCCCTAGCGGAGTCTACAATGAGCAGTTCTTC.

The V call is TRBV6-5, the J call TRBJ1-1; weak D call: TRBD1 (5 bases). This CDR3 spans 13 amino acids. Germline V CDR1 and CDR2: MNHEY, SVGAGI. Trimming cost V 7 bases and J 4 bases, with 13 bases left between them. The CDR3, as DNA: TGTGCCAGCAACCCCGGGGGAGGCACTGAAGCTTTCTTT. Its protein product is CASNPGGGTEAFF.

In nucleotides, the CDR3 is TGTGCCAGTAGTCCCGTAGCGGGGTTCTCCTACGAGCAGTACTTC. Its translation is CASSPVAGFSYEQYF. J is TRBJ2-7 and V is TRBV19; 8 bases line up with TRBD2. There are 15 residues in the CDR3. V shed 5 bases, J shed 0 bases, and the junction held 6 bases outside the gene matches. In germline, CDR1 is LNHDA, CDR2 SQIVND (reference sequence).

The genes are TRBV7-9 and TRBJ1-4, with TRBD1 matching over 7 bases. The germline CDR1 and CDR2 sequences are SEHNR and FQNEAQ (reference sequence). Unmatched junction bases numbered 6, after V lost 4 bases and J lost 7 bases. The CDR3 extends over 14 amino acids. CDR3 amino acids: CASSSRTGREKLFF. CDR3 sequence (DNA): TGTGCCAGCAGCTCTCGGACAGGACGTGAAAAACTGTTTTTT.

The rearrangement links TRBV10-3 to TRBJ2-2; D might be TRBD2 (6 bases). CDR1 and CDR2 from the germline V gene are ENHRY and SYGVKD. Trimming removed 4 bases at V and 6 bases at J, with 21 bases between. CDR3 length: 17 residues. DNA for the CDR3: TGTGCCATCAGTGCAGGTTGGAGGGGAGCGGTCGCCGGGGAGCTGTTTTTT. It codes for CAISAGWRGAVAGELFF.

This rearrangement joins TRBV27 to TRBJ1-2; 12 bases match TRBD1. Germline CDR1 reads MNHEY; CDR2 reads SMNVEV (reference sequence). Losses at the gene ends were 4 bases for V and 8 bases for J; bases not matched to a gene: 8. The CDR3 length is 15 residues. The CDR3 region has the DNA TGTGCCAGCAGTTCCGGGACAGGGGGCGCGGTGGGCTACACCTTC. It yields the protein CASSSGTGGAVGYTF.

The chain combines TRBV9 with TRBJ2-7; TRBD1 aligns across 7 bases. Germline CDR1 SGDLS, CDR2 YYNGEE. This CDR3 has 15 amino acids. V shed 3 bases, J shed 1 base, and the junction held 7 bases outside the gene matches. The DNA for the CDR3 is TGTGCCAGCAGCGCCGGGACAGAGTCTTCCTACGAGCAGTACTTC. It translates to CASSAGTESSYEQYF. The full variable domain, in which reference TRBV9 and TRBJ2-7 provide the parts outside the CDR3, is DSGVTQTPKHLITATGQRVTLRCSPRSGDLSVYWYQQSLDQGLQFLIQYYNGEERAKGNILERFSAQQFPDLHSELNLSSLELGDSALYFCASSAGTESSYEQYFGPGTRLTVT.

This chain joins TRBV11-2 and TRBJ2-5; possibly TRBD1 for D (5 bases). The CDR3 is 15 amino acids. Trimming pared 0 bases from V and 4 bases from J, leaving 12 bases between. Per the germline V gene, CDR1 is SGHAT and CDR2 is FQNNGV. CDR3 nucleotide sequence: TGTGCCAGCAGCTTAGATCCGGGCCAGGGAGAGACCCAGTACTTC. This gives the protein CASSLDPGQGETQYF.

The gene calls are TRBV28 and TRBJ1-2, with no clear D. The V and J ends lost 2 bases and 4 bases respectively, with 8 bases between them. This CDR3 contains 13 residues. The germline gives CDR1 MDHEN, CDR2 SYDVKM. CDR3 amino acids: CASSLGDFYGYTF. CDR3 nucleotide sequence: TGTGCCAGCAGTTTAGGCGACTTCTATGGCTACACCTTC.

J is TRBJ2-7 and V is TRBV15, with D maybe TRBD1 (6 bases). The CDR3 sequence is 14 residues long. Trimming took 5 bases from V and 5 from J, leaving 16 bases between them. Germline lookup yields CDR1 LNHNV and CDR2 YYDKDF (reference sequence). The CDR3 region has the DNA TGTGCCACCAGCGTCCAGGGGTTGCGGAACGAGCAGTACTTC. Translated: CATSVQGLRNEQYF.

The chain carries TRBV7-9 and TRBJ2-1, with TRBD2 matching 7 bases. CDR3 size: 18 residues. V was clipped by 1 base and J by 10 bases; unmatched bases: 19. Germline assignment: CDR1 SEHNR and CDR2 FQNEAQ (reference sequence). The CDR3 bases are TGTGCCAGCAGCTTAGGCCGGGGGATAGCGGGTACGCGTGGCGAGCAGTTCTTC. Its translation: CASSLGRGIAGTRGEQFF.

The chain couples TRBV28 to TRBJ2-7; 7 positions agree with TRBD2. The length of the CDR3 is 15 residues. Trimming took 8 bases from V and 2 from J; bases not matched to a gene: 12. Looked up from germline, CDR1 is MDHEN and CDR2 is SYDVKM. For the CDR3, the DNA is TGTGCCAGCCCCCCCCTGGGGGGAGGGACCTACGAGCAGTACTTC. It yields the protein CASPPLGGGTYEQYF.

This sequence joins TRBV2 and TRBJ2-2; 7 nucleotides align to TRBD2. Germline values: CDR1 SNHLY, CDR2 FYNNEI. V gave up 2 bases and J gave up 4 bases; unmatched junction bases: 7. There are 16 residues in the CDR3. The CDR3 protein is CASSERGEYSTGELFF. For the CDR3, the DNA is TGTGCCAGCAGTGAACGGGGGGAGTATAGCACCGGGGAGCTGTTTTTT. Together with reference TRBV2 and TRBJ2-2, the CDR3 gives the full variable domain: EPEVTQTPSHQVTQMGQEVILRCVPISNHLYFYWYRQILGQKVEFLVSFYNNEISEKSEIFDDQFSVERPDGSNFTLKIRSTKLEDSAMYFCASSERGEYSTGELFFGEGSRLTVL.

The rearrangement joins TRBV5-1 to TRBJ1-1; D may be TRBD1 (6 bases). The germline V and J ends were trimmed by 4 bases and 7 bases, with 20 bases remaining between them. There are 15 residues in the CDR3. Germline assignment: CDR1 SGHRS and CDR2 YFSETQ. The CDR3 nucleotides are TGCGCCAGCAGCCTTTTTCTAACAGGGACGAATGAAGCTTTCTTT. This sequence encodes CASSLFLTGTNEAFF.

The chain uses TRBV29-1 and TRBJ2-1; D is perhaps TRBD2 (5 bases). Between the trimmed V and J ends, which lost 3 bases and 6 bases, there was a span of 15 bases. The CDR3 is made up of 14 amino acids. The germline CDR1 and CDR2 sequences are SQVTM and ANQGSEA. The DNA of the CDR3 is TGCAGCGTTGACGTGTGGGAGCAGCTCAATGAGCAGTTCTTC. Protein: CSVDVWEQLNEQFF.

This clone has only one observation. V and J are TRBV15 and TRBJ2-1; TRBD2 aligns across 7 bases. CDR1 and CDR2 from the germline V gene are LNHNV and YYDKDF (reference sequence). The CDR3 has 14 amino acids. Trimming removed 3 bases from V and 3 bases from J; junction bases left unmatched: 2. The CDR3 DNA follows: TGTGCCACCAGCAGGGGGACTAACTACAATGAGCAGTTCTTC. It translates to CATSRGTNYNEQFF.

This chain connects TRBV7-2 to TRBJ2-2; TRBD2 agrees at 11 bases. The length of the CDR3 is 17 residues. Germline CDR1 is SGHTA and CDR2 is FQGNSA. V lost 4 bases and J lost 7; bases outside the gene matches: 11. The CDR3 DNA sequence: TGTGCCAGCAGCTCCTACGGGACTAGCGGCCTCGTCGGGGAGCTGTTTTTT. It is translated as CASSSYGTSGLVGELFF.

The chain joins TRBV6-1 to TRBJ2-1, with 8 bases that match TRBD1. The CDR3 length is 14 residues. CDR1 is MNHNS, CDR2 SASEGT, per germline. With V trimmed by 1 base and J by 8 bases, 4 bases remained unmatched. CDR3 bases: TGTGCCAGCAGTGAAGACAGGGGGTGGGATGAGCAGTTCTTC. Protein product: CASSEDRGWDEQFF.

The genes are TRBV2 and TRBJ2-7; 10 bases align to TRBD1. Trimming removed 6 bases from V and 5 bases from J; junction bases left unmatched: 10. Germline CDR1 SNHLY, CDR2 FYNNEI. The CDR3 length is 15 residues. CDR3 sequence: CASSYDRGRINEQYF. The CDR3 DNA reads TGTGCCAGCAGCTACGACAGGGGGCGCATAAACGAGCAGTACTTC. Drawing the rest from reference TRBV2 and TRBJ2-7, the complete variable domain is EPEVTQTPSHQVTQMGQEVILRCVPISNHLYFYWYRQILGQKVEFLVSFYNNEISEKSEIFDDQFSVERPDGSNFTLKIRSTKLEDSAMYFCASSYDRGRINEQYFGPGTRLTVT.

This clone came up a few times. The V and J genes are TRBV5-5 and TRBJ2-2; 9 bases are shared with TRBD1. Germline CDR1 SGHKS, CDR2 YYEKEE (reference sequence). V lost 2 bases and J lost 9; bases outside the gene matches: 8. The CDR3 sequence is 15 residues long. CDR3 nucleotides: TGTGCCAGCAGCTTCCCGGACAGGGGTTCCTGGGAGCTGTTTTTT. Residues: CASSFPDRGSWELFF.

The rearrangement links TRBV28 to TRBJ2-5; D is uncertain. The CDR3 consists of 13 residues. Trimming left V 6 bases short and J 2 bases short, with 10 bases between. Germline values: CDR1 MDHEN, CDR2 SYDVKM. As DNA, the CDR3 is TGTGCCAGCAGCCCTCCTAGGCAAGAGACCCAGTACTTC. Translated, it gives CASSPPRQETQYF.

This clone was detected a few times. The chain employs TRBV6-4 and TRBJ2-1; TRBD2 matches at 11 bases. Losses at the gene ends were 10 bases for V and 7 bases for J; bases not matched to a gene: 12. CDR1 and CDR2 (germline): MRHNA, SNTAGT. CDR3 size: 15 residues. The CDR3 DNA is TGTGCCACAATCCTCCCTAGCGGGAGGTGTAATGAGCAGTTCTTC. This encodes CATILPSGRCNEQFF.

The genes are TRBV5-1 and TRBJ2-1, with D possibly being TRBD2 (5 bases). With 0 bases removed from V and 5 bases from J, the gap between germline ends came to 6 bases. CDR3 length equals 13 residues. Germline CDR1 reads SGHRS; CDR2 reads YFSETQ. In nucleotides, the CDR3 is TGCGCCAGCAGCTTGGAGGGAGACAATGAGCAGTTCTTC. It codes for CASSLEGDNEQFF.